This T cell receptor beta chain was sequenced during a study of blood T cells in healthy people across ages. Regarding the study as a whole: Changes in expanded clonotypes were possibly confounded, as the CMV status of donors was unknown. Strong correlation linked observed beta diversity and percent naive T cells.

Peripheral blood was drawn, 7.5 to 10 milliliters per donor. The second PCR ran roughly 7 to 11 cycles with a sample-barcoded 5' primer and J-beta primers. MiXCR, run by TCRdb on the 5' RACE reads, gives a single entry per CDR3 protein. The sample shows under 2,000,000 distinct CDR3 sequences, roughly 49% of them seen only once. Of note for this clonotype: Its antigen is unidentified.

From germline, CDR1 is MNHEY and CDR2 SMNVEV (reference sequence). This CDR3 comprises 14 residues. V dropped 5 bases and J dropped 5; count of bases not matched to a gene: 8. The V call is TRBV27, the J call TRBJ2-5; 7 bases line up with TRBD1. What was sequenced was blood. The clonotype was recovered from a woman aged 40 to 50 in good health. As DNA, the CDR3 is TGTGCCAGCAGTAGAAGGGGGCGAACGGAGACCCAGTACTTC. Amino acid sequence: CASSRRGRTETQYF.